Below, 3 T cell receptor beta chains from the same sample are listed, as sequenced in a study of blood T cell repertoires in COVID-19. Clones were sequenced by immunoSEQ multiplex PCR, and TCRdb holds only the in-frame ones, with some missing. The table has some 150,000 clones, more than 70% seen once; the top ten hold 5%. Sequences were obtained from peripheral blood. The receptors were gathered from a woman in her forties or fifties with acute or convalescent COVID-19.

V is TRBV12-3 or TRBV12-4 and J is TRBJ1-2, with a possible D match to TRBD1 (6 bases). Trimming cost V 5 bases and J 3 bases, with 10 bases left between them. The CDR3 contains 13 residues. CDR3 sequence reads: CASSQTGDYGYTF. DNA for the CDR3: TGTGCCAGCAGTCAGACAGGCGACTATGGCTACACCTTC.

V usage is TRBV2 and J usage is TRBJ1-1; D may be TRBD1 (6 bases). Between the trimmed V and J ends, which lost 0 bases and 5 bases, there was a span of 10 bases. The CDR3 length is 14 residues. Germline CDR1 reads SNHLY; CDR2 reads FYNNEI. The CDR3 region is CASSEAEGGTEAFF. The CDR3 nucleotides read TGTGCCAGCAGTGAAGCGGAAGGGGGAACTGAAGCTTTCTTT. The variable domain in full, with the rest retrieved from reference TRBV2 and TRBJ1-1, is EPEVTQTPSHQVTQMGQEVILRCVPISNHLYFYWYRQILGQKVEFLVSFYNNEISEKSEIFDDQFSVERPDGSNFTLKIRSTKLEDSAMYFCASSEAEGGTEAFFGQGTRLTVV.

This chain joins TRBV6-5 and TRBJ1-2; D perhaps matches TRBD1 (6 bases). V lost 2 bases and J lost 1, with 8 bases in between. The CDR3 extends over 14 amino acids. Germline CDR1 is MNHEY and CDR2 is SVGAGI. CDR3 region: CASSYGGHNYGYTF. The CDR3 DNA sequence: TGTGCCAGCAGTTACGGGGGACATAACTATGGCTACACCTTC.